These 16 T cell receptor beta chains were sequenced from one sample in a study of T-cell memory formation after mild COVID-19. TCRdb redid the calling of the 5' RACE reads with MiXCR, one entry per CDR3 protein. The profile covers 400,000 or so distinct CDR3 sequences, with 15% to 25% appearing a single time and approximately 8.1% taken by the ten largest. Material for sequencing was PBMCs or a T cell subset sorted from them (not recorded which). The receptor set was obtained from an adult woman who had mild COVID-19 (a few samples of this study predate the infection). Cell type and time point are not known.

This clonotype was seen only a few times. V usage is TRBV3-1 and J usage is TRBJ2-1, with D perhaps TRBD2 (5 bases). CDR1 is LGHDT, CDR2 YNNKEL, per germline (reference sequence). Trimming shortened V by 1 base and J by 15 bases, and 16 bases separated the two germline ends. This CDR3 region has 13 residues. The DNA for the CDR3 is TGTGCCAGCAGCCAAGCCTTCCGGGGTTCGCTGTTCTTC. It encodes CASSQAFRGSLFF.

There are many counts of this clonotype. The chain employs TRBV7-9 and TRBJ2-1; the match to TRBD2 covers 7 bases. Trimming at V came to 0 bases and at J to 8 bases, leaving 4 bases not matched to a gene. CDR3 length: 14 residues. CDR1 and CDR2 (germline): SEHNR, FQNEAQ (reference sequence). The CDR3 nucleotides read TGTGCCAGCAGCTTAGCGGGAGGGCCCCATGAGCAGTTCTTC. This gives the protein CASSLAGGPHEQFF.

Here the CDR3 reads CASSYRGWNTEAFF. Written as DNA, the CDR3 is TGTGCCAGCAGCTACAGGGGATGGAACACTGAAGCTTTCTTT. V gene TRBV7-2 combines with J gene TRBJ1-1, with 7 bases aligning to TRBD1. V dropped 4 bases and J dropped 1; count of bases not matched to a gene: 3. CDR1 is SGHTA, CDR2 FQGNSA, per germline. The CDR3 length is 14 residues.

The V gene is TRBV27, the J gene TRBJ2-3, with a possible D match to TRBD1 (6 bases). Germline V CDR1 and CDR2: MNHEY, SMNVEV (reference sequence). V lost 4 bases and J 2 bases, leaving 22 bases between the germline ends. The CDR3 is made up of 18 amino acids. The CDR3 loop is CASSSLIPGHLTTDTQYF. Here the CDR3 DNA reads TGTGCCAGCAGTTCCTTGATTCCGGGACACCTGACCACAGATACGCAGTATTTT.

This clonotype was found a few times. CDR3 nucleotides: TGCGCCAGCAGCTTACCCTTAAGGAACACTGAAGCTTTCTTT. Amino acid sequence: CASSLPLRNTEAFF. The chain employs TRBV5-1 and TRBJ1-1; no clear D gene. Trimming removed 2 bases from V and 1 base from J, with 9 bases in between. Germline assignment: CDR1 SGHRS and CDR2 YFSETQ. There are 14 residues in the CDR3.

The V gene is TRBV7-2, the J gene TRBJ2-4, with 7 bases matching TRBD1. This CDR3 has 14 residues. Germline CDR1 and CDR2: SGHTA and FQGNSA. Unmatched junction bases numbered 7, after V lost 2 bases and J lost 9 bases. This CDR3 is CASSLWRQGSIQYF. DNA for the CDR3: TGTGCCAGCAGCTTATGGAGACAGGGCTCCATTCAGTACTTC. Supplemented by reference TRBV7-2 and TRBJ2-4, the full variable domain reads GAGVSQSPSNKVTEKGKDVELRCDPISGHTALYWYRQSLGQGLEFLIYFQGNSAPDKSGLPSDRFSAERTGGSVSTLTIQRTQQEDSAVYLCASSLWRQGSIQYFGAGTRLSVL.

This clonotype was seen ten or more times. The CDR3 loop is CASSKGLAGGSSYNEQFF. DNA for the CDR3: TGTGCCAGCAGTAAGGGACTAGCGGGAGGAAGCTCCTACAATGAGCAGTTCTTC. The chain joins TRBV2 to TRBJ2-1, with 15 bases matching TRBD2. The V gene's germline CDR1 is SNHLY and CDR2 FYNNEI. The CDR3 loop spans 18 amino acids. With V trimmed by 5 bases and J by 0 bases, 5 bases remained unmatched.

This clonotype turned up a few times. The chain combines TRBV7-9 with TRBJ1-2, with D hard to call. Germline CDR1 and CDR2: SEHNR and FQNEAQ (reference sequence). V was cut by 4 bases and J by 6 bases, with 18 bases left in between. The CDR3 sequence is 15 residues long. CDR3 sequence: CASSSGREGFDGYTF. The CDR3 coding sequence is TGTGCCAGCAGCTCCGGACGGGAGGGTTTTGATGGCTACACCTTC. Variable domain in full (rest from reference TRBV7-9 and TRBJ1-2): DTGVSQNPRHKITKRGQNVTFRCDPISEHNRLYWYRQTLGQGPEFLTYFQNEAQLEKSRLLSDRFSAERPKGSFSTLEIQRTEQGDSAMYLCASSSGREGFDGYTFGSGTRLTVV.

The gene calls are TRBV20-1 and TRBJ1-2; D unresolved. V lost 5 bases and J 2 bases, leaving 15 bases between the germline ends. CDR3 length: 14 amino acids. Germline lookup yields CDR1 DFQATT and CDR2 SNEGSKA (reference sequence). The CDR3 loop reads CSAFPGRRNYGYTF. CDR3 sequence (DNA): TGCAGTGCTTTCCCAGGACGTCGGAACTATGGCTACACCTTC.

This clonotype appeared a few times. The V call is TRBV19, the J call TRBJ1-1, with D maybe TRBD1 (5 bases). Deletions cut 9 bases from V and 7 bases from J, with 18 bases between. Germline CDR1 LNHDA, CDR2 SQIVND (reference sequence). This CDR3 has 13 residues. The CDR3 is CASRSTRDLEAFF. DNA of the CDR3: TGTGCCAGCCGATCCACGAGGGACCTTGAAGCTTTCTTT. The full variable domain, in which reference TRBV19 and TRBJ1-1 provide the parts outside the CDR3, is DGGITQSPKYLFRKEGQNVTLSCEQNLNHDAMYWYRQDPGQGLRLIYYSQIVNDFQKGDIAEGYSVSREKKESFPLTVTSAQKNPTAFYLCASRSTRDLEAFFGQGTRLTVV.

This clonotype has a handful of counts. The chain combines TRBV6-2 or TRBV6-3 with TRBJ1-1; 7 nucleotides match TRBD1. CDR1 is MNHEY, CDR2 SVGEGT, per germline. J gave up 5 bases and V 6 bases, and 6 bases lay outside the gene matches. The CDR3 length is 13 residues. Here the CDR3 DNA reads TGTGCCAGCAGGACAGGGTTGGGGACTGAAGCTTTCTTT. It encodes CASRTGLGTEAFF.

This rearrangement joins TRBV25-1 to TRBJ2-1; unclear D gene. Between the trimmed V and J ends, which lost 4 bases and 0 bases, there was a span of 7 bases. This CDR3 spans 14 amino acids. CDR1 and CDR2 from the germline V gene are MGHDK and SYGVNS. Written as DNA, the CDR3 is TGTGCCAGCAGTGGGGGTAACTCCTACAATGAGCAGTTCTTC. Amino acid sequence: CASSGGNSYNEQFF. The full variable domain, rest sourced from reference TRBV25-1 and TRBJ2-1, is EADIYQTPRYLVIGTGKKITLECSQTMGHDKMYWYQQDPGMELHLIHYSYGVNSTEKGDLSSESTVSRIRTEHFPLTLESARPSHTSQYLCASSGGNSYNEQFFGPGTRLTVL.

CDR3 protein: CATSSRQGAYEQFF. CDR3 in DNA: TGTGCCACCAGCTCCCGTCAGGGGGCCTATGAGCAGTTCTTC. This chain joins TRBV15 and TRBJ2-1; 8 nucleotides line up with TRBD1. Germline V gives CDR1 LNHNV, CDR2 YYDKDF (reference sequence). The CDR3 contains 14 residues. Trimming took 5 bases from V and 8 from J; bases not matched to a gene: 8.

In this sample, this clonotype turned up a few times. The chain links TRBV7-9 to TRBJ2-1, with 9 bases fitting TRBD2. Germline V gives CDR1 SEHNR, CDR2 FQNEAQ (reference sequence). V was pared by 2 bases and J by 3 bases, with 8 bases of the junction left unmatched. CDR3 length: 17 amino acids. The CDR3 spells CASSLKGLAPNYNEQFF. The DNA for the CDR3 is TGTGCCAGCAGCTTAAAAGGACTAGCGCCTAACTACAATGAGCAGTTCTTC.

The chain links TRBV6-5 to TRBJ2-5; TRBD2 is a possible D gene (7 bases). V lost 2 bases to trimming and J lost 2 bases, with 12 bases between them. Germline-derived CDR1 and CDR2 are MNHEY and SVGAGI. This CDR3 spans 15 amino acids. The CDR3 here is CASSYGGADQETQYF. The CDR3 DNA follows: TGTGCCAGCAGTTACGGGGGGGCGGATCAAGAGACCCAGTACTTC.

This chain joins TRBV6-5 and TRBJ1-2; 7 bases are a match to TRBD1. V lost 6 bases to trimming and J lost 0 bases; unmatched junction nucleotides: 7. The CDR3 length is 15 residues. Germline assignment: CDR1 MNHEY and CDR2 SVGAGI. The CDR3 here is CASRETGPTNYGYTF. CDR3 nucleotide sequence: TGTGCCAGCAGGGAGACAGGGCCCACTAACTATGGCTACACCTTC.